The 22 T cell receptor beta chains reported below all come from one sample, sequenced in a study of blood T cell repertoires in COVID-19. Measured with immunoSEQ multiplex PCR; TCRdb has only the in-frame clones, and not every one. The repertoire holds approximately 120,000 clones, with around four fifths as singletons. Source material: peripheral blood. The receptors originated from an elderly man with active or convalescent COVID-19.

The V gene is TRBV7-9, the J gene TRBJ2-2, with D perhaps matching TRBD2 (5 bases). V was cut by 3 bases and J by 1 base, with 6 bases left in between. The CDR3 runs 14 residues. Germline V gene data show CDR1 as SEHNR and CDR2 as FQNEAQ (reference sequence). The CDR3 here is CASSFGLNTGELFF. CDR3 sequence (DNA): TGTGCCAGCAGCTTCGGACTGAACACCGGGGAGCTGTTTTTT. The entire variable domain, with the rest obtained from reference TRBV7-9 and TRBJ2-2, is as follows: DTGVSQNPRHKITKRGQNVTFRCDPISEHNRLYWYRQTLGQGPEFLTYFQNEAQLEKSRLLSDRFSAERPKGSFSTLEIQRTEQGDSAMYLCASSFGLNTGELFFGEGSRLTVL.

There are a few counts of this clone. The gene calls are TRBV5-6 and TRBJ2-7, with 10 bases that match TRBD1. Trimming at V came to 4 bases and at J to 7 bases, leaving 8 bases not matched to a gene. In germline, CDR1 is SGHDT, CDR2 YYEEEE. This CDR3 comprises 14 residues. The DNA for the CDR3 is TGTGCCAGCAGCACGGACAGGGGGGAAAGAGAGCAGTACTTC. This codes for CASSTDRGEREQYF.

This chain links TRBV19 with TRBJ1-6; TRBD1 is a possible D gene (6 bases). The CDR3 is 13 amino acids. Germline-derived CDR1 and CDR2 are LNHDA and SQIVND (reference sequence). V was pared by 5 bases and J by 6 bases, with 8 bases between. The CDR3 nucleotides read TGTGCCAGTAGTTTCAGGGGTAATTCACCCCTCCACTTT. Protein sequence: CASSFRGNSPLHF. The full variable domain, its missing parts supplied by reference TRBV19 and TRBJ1-6, is DGGITQSPKYLFRKEGQNVTLSCEQNLNHDAMYWYRQDPGQGLRLIYYSQIVNDFQKGDIAEGYSVSREKKESFPLTVTSAQKNPTAFYLCASSFRGNSPLHFGNGTRLTVT.

The rearrangement joins TRBV28 to TRBJ1-5; possibly TRBD1 for D (6 bases). There are 15 residues in the CDR3. Deletions cut 5 bases from V and 3 bases from J, with 14 bases between. Germline V lookup: CDR1 MDHEN, CDR2 SYDVKM. The CDR3 protein is CASSLAQGYNQPQHF. The CDR3 DNA is TGTGCCAGCAGTCTAGCACAGGGTTACAATCAGCCCCAGCATTTT.

CDR3 region: CASSLGTAYGYTF. CDR3 nucleotide sequence: TGTGCCAGCAGCTTGGGGACAGCGTATGGCTACACCTTC. This sequence joins TRBV7-9 and TRBJ1-2; 7 bases are a match to TRBD1. The germline gives CDR1 SEHNR, CDR2 FQNEAQ (reference sequence). This CDR3 contains 13 residues. J was trimmed by 5 bases and V by 3 bases; bases with no gene match: 3.

The V gene is TRBV19, the J gene TRBJ1-6, with TRBD1 as a possible D gene (5 bases). Germline values: CDR1 LNHDA, CDR2 SQIVND (reference sequence). This CDR3 is built from 14 residues. V was shortened by 2 bases and J by 10 bases, with 12 bases between the two germline ends. CDR3 nucleotides: TGTGCCAGTAGTATAACGGAAAGGGGATCACCCCTCCACTTT. The encoded protein is CASSITERGSPLHF.

The CDR3 nucleotides are TGTGCCAGCAGCTCCCCTGCGCAGTATTTT. As protein: CASSSPAQYF. This chain links TRBV7-3 with TRBJ2-3; D unresolved. The germline V gene encodes CDR1 SGHTA and CDR2 FQGTGA. The ends were cut back, 4 bases at V and 10 bases at J, with 6 bases in the middle. This CDR3 spans 10 amino acids.

The chain recombines TRBV9 with TRBJ2-1; TRBD2 matches 7 bases. V was pared by 0 bases and J by 4 bases, with 4 bases of the junction left unmatched. Germline assignment: CDR1 SGDLS and CDR2 YYNGEE. The CDR3 contains 15 residues. The CDR3: CASSVVAGDYNEQFF. Written as DNA, the CDR3 is TGTGCCAGCAGCGTAGTGGCGGGGGATTACAATGAGCAGTTCTTC. The variable domain in full, with the rest retrieved from reference TRBV9 and TRBJ2-1, is DSGVTQTPKHLITATGQRVTLRCSPRSGDLSVYWYQQSLDQGLQFLIQYYNGEERAKGNILERFSAQQFPDLHSELNLSSLELGDSALYFCASSVVAGDYNEQFFGPGTRLTVL.

V and J are TRBV5-1 and TRBJ1-2, with TRBD1 matching over 8 bases. The CDR3 covers 14 residues. Germline V gene data show CDR1 as SGHRS and CDR2 as YFSETQ. V lost 4 bases to trimming and J lost 8 bases; unmatched junction nucleotides: 10. The CDR3 is CASSMGTGLVGYTF. The CDR3 DNA follows: TGCGCCAGCAGCATGGGGACAGGCCTTGTGGGCTACACCTTC.

The chain employs TRBV5-4 and TRBJ2-1; 9 bases align to TRBD1. V gave up 4 bases and J gave up 3 bases; unmatched junction bases: 8. The CDR3 spans 16 residues. The germline V gene encodes CDR1 SGHNT and CDR2 YYREEE (reference sequence). The CDR3 nucleotides read TGTGCCAGCAGCCAACTGGGACAGGGAATCTACAATGAGCAGTTCTTC. Its translation is CASSQLGQGIYNEQFF.

This chain uses TRBV12-3 or TRBV12-4 with TRBJ2-3; D remains ambiguous. This CDR3 is built from 13 residues. Trimming took 6 bases from V and 0 from J, leaving 7 bases between them. The CDR3 coding sequence is TGTGCCAGCAGGCAGACTAGCACAGATACGCAGTATTTT. Amino acids: CASRQTSTDTQYF.

The genes are TRBV7-2 and TRBJ2-7; the D gene is possibly TRBD1 (6 bases). This CDR3 has 16 residues. V shed 4 bases and J shed 6 bases, with 22 bases lying between them. Germline-derived CDR1 and CDR2 are SGHTA and FQGNSA. The DNA for the CDR3 is TGTGCCAGCAGCTCGGGACACCTCACACCTACGGCCGAGCAGTACTTC. Protein: CASSSGHLTPTAEQYF.

The rearrangement uses TRBV5-1 and TRBJ2-3; D remains unclear. With 0 bases removed from V and 6 bases from J, the gap between germline ends came to 11 bases. Germline V CDR1 and CDR2: SGHRS, YFSETQ. This CDR3 has 14 residues. CDR3 sequence (DNA): TGCGCCAGCAGCTTGGCAGTAGGCGGCGATACGCAGTATTTT. It codes for CASSLAVGGDTQYF. The full variable domain, with the rest looked up from reference TRBV5-1 and TRBJ2-3, is KAGVTQTPRYLIKTRGQQVTLSCSPISGHRSVSWYQQTPGQGLQFLFEYFSETQRNKGNFPGRFSGRQFSNSRSEMNVSTLELGDSALYLCASSLAVGGDTQYFGPGTRLTVL.

The CDR3 DNA sequence: TGTGCCAGCAGCTCCCGGACTAGCGGGACCCGGGGGACGCAGTATTTT. It is translated as CASSSRTSGTRGTQYF. This rearrangement joins TRBV7-2 to TRBJ2-3, with TRBD2 identical over 12 bases. The germline CDR1 and CDR2 sequences are SGHTA and FQGNSA. The V segment lost 4 bases and the J segment 9 bases; nucleotides outside the gene matches: 11. This CDR3 has 16 residues.

The chain links TRBV19 to TRBJ1-5; tentatively, D is TRBD1 (6 bases). CDR1 is LNHDA, CDR2 SQIVND, per germline (reference sequence). This CDR3 spans 14 amino acids. V was cut by 5 bases and J by 7 bases, with 15 bases left in between. The CDR3, as DNA: TGTGCCAGTAGTTGGCACAGGGAAGGGCAGCCCCAGCATTTT. This codes for CASSWHREGQPQHF.

The chain uses TRBV23-1 and TRBJ1-3; D possibly corresponds to TRBD1 (5 bases). TRBV23-1 is classed as an ORF, of uncertain function. The CDR3 length is 14 residues. V was clipped by 4 bases and J by 5 bases, with 12 bases between them. CDR3 DNA: TGCGCCAGCAGTCGGCAGGGCCTAAGAAACACCATATATTTT. This encodes CASSRQGLRNTIYF.

The chain combines TRBV6-5 with TRBJ1-4; no definite D call. CDR1 MNHEY and CDR2 SVGAGI come from the germline V gene. With 4 bases removed from V and 4 bases from J, the gap between germline ends came to 10 bases. CDR3 size: 14 residues. CDR3 sequence: CASSWRQVNEKLFF. As DNA, the CDR3 is TGTGCCAGCAGTTGGAGGCAGGTTAATGAAAAACTGTTTTTT.

This sequence joins TRBV6-2 or TRBV6-3 and TRBJ1-6; 10 positions match TRBD1. Germline V gene lookup returns CDR1 MNHEY and CDR2 SVGEGT. The CDR3 consists of 16 residues. J lost 8 bases, V lost 2 bases, and 6 bases had no gene match. The CDR3 nucleotides read TGTGCCAGCAGTTACGACCTTGGACAGGGGGATTCACCCCTCCACTTT. Translated, it gives CASSYDLGQGDSPLHF.

This clone was detected only once. V is TRBV4-3 and J is TRBJ1-5; weak D call: TRBD1 (6 bases). The V gene's germline CDR1 is LGHNA and CDR2 YSLEER. Trimming took 0 bases from V and 6 from J, leaving 9 bases between them. This CDR3 is 14 amino acids long. The CDR3 sequence is CASSQETGFQPQHF. The CDR3 DNA follows: TGCGCCAGCAGCCAAGAGACAGGTTTTCAGCCCCAGCATTTT.

The chain combines TRBV7-8 with TRBJ1-1; D possibly corresponds to TRBD1 (6 bases). The ends were cut back, 2 bases at V and 5 bases at J, with 21 bases in the middle. The CDR3 runs to 17 residues. The germline V gene has CDR1 SGHVS and CDR2 FQNEAQ. CDR3 sequence: CASSLRFVSQGTTEAFF. CDR3 bases: TGTGCCAGCAGCTTAAGGTTTGTGAGTCAGGGGACGACTGAAGCTTTCTTT.

The chain joins TRBV10-3 to TRBJ1-2; D is perhaps TRBD1 (5 bases). Per the germline V gene, CDR1 is ENHRY and CDR2 is SYGVKD. The CDR3 extends over 15 amino acids. Trimming took off 0 bases at V and 4 bases at J, with 12 bases between the two ends. CDR3 coding DNA: TGTGCCATCAGTGAGTCAGCAGGGTATACCTATGGCTACACCTTC. It is translated as CAISESAGYTYGYTF.

Turning to this clone: Within the sample, other DNA sequences also encode this same CDR3. This chain connects TRBV19 to TRBJ2-7; TRBD1 aligns across 8 bases. This CDR3 region has 12 residues. Germline-derived CDR1 and CDR2 are LNHDA and SQIVND (reference sequence). The V and J ends lost 5 bases and 3 bases, in that order; junction bases with no gene match: 0. The CDR3 coding sequence is TGTGCCAGTAGTGGACAGGGCTACGAGCAGTACTTC. Translated, it gives CASSGQGYEQYF.